The rows below give T cell receptor beta chains drawn from one sample of a study of blood T cells in healthy people across ages. TCRdb reprocessed the 5' RACE reads with MiXCR, giving one entry per CDR3 protein. This sample has roughly 1,500,000 distinct CDR3 sequences, with roughly 40% found just once. Sequences were obtained from blood. The origin of the receptors is a woman aged 18-29 years in good health. The CDR3 runs from the conserved cysteine through the conserved F or W. A D gene is named only where the DNA matches it firmly. A row's size may be missing; if present it is once, few, many or a size class.

V	size	D	J	CDR3	DNA
TRBV20-1	-	TRBD1	TRBJ1-1	CSARYNAGTGNTEAFF	TGCAGTGCTCGCTACAACGCCGGGACAGGAAACACTGAAGCTTTCTTT
TRBV5-1	few	TRBD1	TRBJ2-1	CASSVGQGISNEQFF	TGCGCCAGCAGCGTAGGACAGGGGATAAGCAATGAGCAGTTCTTC
TRBV5-1	few	-	TRBJ2-4	CASSSPDGQLAKNIQYF	TGCGCCAGCAGCTCCCCGGATGGGCAACTAGCCAAAAACATTCAGTACTTC
TRBV7-2	-	TRBD2	TRBJ2-7	CASSQFLAGGSHEQYF	TGTGCCAGCAGCCAATTCCTAGCGGGAGGGTCCCACGAGCAGTACTTC
TRBV20-1	-	TRBD2	TRBJ2-7	CSAQELAEYYEQYF	TGCAGTGCTCAAGAACTAGCGGAATACTACGAGCAGTACTTC
TRBV5-1	few	TRBD2	TRBJ2-3	CASSGVAGSTDTQYF	TGCGCCAGCAGCGGAGTAGCGGGGTCCACAGATACGCAGTATTTT
TRBV20-1	-	-	TRBJ1-4	CSARVDGRWLKEKLFF	TGCAGTGCTAGAGTGGATGGGCGGTGGCTTAAGGAAAAACTGTTTTTT
TRBV5-1	-	-	TRBJ2-3	CASSLRVLWMLERPDTQYF	TGCGCCAGCAGCTTGAGGGTACTGTGGATGCTGGAGAGACCAGATACGCAGTATTTT
TRBV3-1	-	-	TRBJ1-1	CASSQGGWQASMNTEAFF	TGTGCCAGCAGCCAGGGAGGTTGGCAAGCTTCCATGAACACTGAAGCTTTCTTT
TRBV3-1	few	-	TRBJ1-2	CASSQAASGYTF	TGTGCCAGCAGCCAAGCGGCCAGCGGCTACACCTTC
TRBV20-1	few	-	TRBJ1-2	CSASVGSGPGGYTF	TGCAGTGCTAGCGTAGGGTCAGGTCCTGGGGGCTACACCTTC
TRBV6-1	few	-	TRBJ2-5	CASSADYSIQETQYF	TGTGCCAGCAGTGCGGACTATTCGATCCAAGAGACCCAGTACTTC
TRBV20-1	-	-	TRBJ2-1	CSASTSGTVNEQFF	TGCAGTGCTAGCACCTCCGGGACCGTCAATGAGCAGTTCTTC